These 11 T cell receptor beta chains were sequenced from one sample in a study of HIV-infected patients and healthy controls. TCRdb analysed the 5' RACE reads with MiXCR anew, one entry per CDR3 protein. The table lists around 67,000 distinct CDR3 sequences, roughly 16% of them singletons. The specimen was CD4+ T cells from blood. All receptors come from a human donor in good health.

This clonotype has only a few counts. The chain links TRBV12-3 or TRBV12-4 to TRBJ2-5, with TRBD1 matching 7 bases. V shed 4 bases and J 2 bases; nucleotides not matched to a gene: 4. The CDR3 has 14 amino acids. The CDR3 DNA reads TGTGCCAGCAGTTCGGACAGGATACAAGAGACCCAGTACTTC. Residues: CASSSDRIQETQYF.

The V call is TRBV7-3, the J call TRBJ2-3; D call uncertain. V lost 0 bases, J lost 7 bases, and 11 bases lay in between. CDR1 SGHTA and CDR2 FQGTGA come from the germline V gene. The CDR3 consists of 14 residues. CDR3 DNA sequence: TGTGCCAGCAGCTTAACAGGGTCTGCGAATACGCAGTATTTT. Translating it yields CASSLTGSANTQYF.

The chain is built from TRBV20-1 and TRBJ1-2; no clear D. Germline V gives CDR1 DFQATT, CDR2 SNEGSKA (reference sequence). The CDR3 contains 14 residues. The germline V and J ends were trimmed by 5 bases and 6 bases, with 19 bases remaining between them. The CDR3 coding sequence is TGCAGTGCTCACGCTGGAGGTGTCGGCGATGGCTACACCTTC. It is translated as CSAHAGGVGDGYTF.

The chain combines TRBV18 with TRBJ2-1; a possible D gene is TRBD2 (6 bases). CDR3 size: 13 residues. CDR1 and CDR2 from the germline V gene are KGHSH and LQKENI. With 6 bases removed from V and 7 bases from J, the gap between germline ends came to 13 bases. CDR3 nucleotide sequence: TGTGCCAGCTCGTCCTCTCTAGCGAATGAGCAGTTCTTC. Residues: CASSSSLANEQFF.

This clonotype has more than one count but fewer than ten. The V call is TRBV6-6, the J call TRBJ2-1; no clear D. Germline loops: CDR1 MNHNY, CDR2 SVGAGI (reference sequence). The CDR3 has 13 amino acids. Deletions cut 2 bases from V and 6 bases from J, with 8 bases between. The DNA for the CDR3 is TGTGCCAGCAGTTACACCTCTAGCAATGAGCAGTTCTTC. The encoded protein is CASSYTSSNEQFF.

The sample holds many counts of this clonotype. The CDR3, as DNA: TGTGCCAGCAGTTACACGGGACTGGGAACCTACGAGCAGTACTTC. Translated, it gives CASSYTGLGTYEQYF. The chain recombines TRBV6-2 or TRBV6-3 with TRBJ2-7; TRBD2 is a possible D gene (6 bases). The CDR3 has 15 amino acids. The germline V gene encodes CDR1 MNHEY and CDR2 SVGEGT. Trimming left V 2 bases short and J 2 bases short, with 13 bases between.

CDR3 sequence reads: CSARVGTDTQYF. As DNA, the CDR3 is TGCAGTGCTAGAGTCGGCACAGATACGCAGTATTTT. V usage is TRBV20-1 and J usage is TRBJ2-3; no reliable D call. V lost 1 base, J lost 1 base, and 3 bases lay in between. The CDR3 is 12 residues long. Germline V gene lookup returns CDR1 DFQATT and CDR2 SNEGSKA (reference sequence).

The chain employs TRBV7-9 and TRBJ1-6, with D perhaps TRBD1 (6 bases). Trimming removed 1 base from V and 4 bases from J, with 8 bases in between. CDR3 length: 15 amino acids. Per germline, CDR1 SEHNR and CDR2 FQNEAQ (reference sequence). The CDR3 sequence is CASSLGDTYNSPLHF. In DNA form, the CDR3 reads TGTGCCAGCAGCTTAGGGGACACGTATAATTCACCCCTCCACTTT.

The sample holds many counts of this clonotype. This chain links TRBV29-1 with TRBJ2-2; unclear D gene. Germline CDR1 reads SQVTM; CDR2 reads ANQGSEA. Trimming cost V 4 bases and J 8 bases, with 8 bases left between them. The CDR3 consists of 11 residues. CDR3 loop: CSVGPKGELFF. The CDR3 nucleotides read TGCAGCGTTGGGCCAAAAGGGGAGCTGTTTTTT.

This clonotype was detected ten times or more. The chain uses TRBV5-5 and TRBJ2-3; D is unclear. The germline CDR1 and CDR2 sequences are SGHKS and YYEKEE (reference sequence). CDR3 size: 12 residues. V lost 4 bases, J lost 2 bases, and 5 bases lay in between. The CDR3 spells CASSRYTDTQYF. CDR3 coding DNA: TGTGCCAGCAGCAGATACACAGATACGCAGTATTTT. The full variable domain, its missing parts supplied by reference TRBV5-5 and TRBJ2-3, is DAGVTQSPTHLIKTRGQQVTLRCSPISGHKSVSWYQQVLGQGPQFIFQYYEKEERGRGNFPDRFSARQFPNYSSELNVNALLLGDSALYLCASSRYTDTQYFGPGTRLTVL.

This clonotype appeared many times. The V and J genes are TRBV7-8 and TRBJ1-2, with D uncertain. Per germline, CDR1 SGHVS and CDR2 FQNEAQ. Trimming stripped 5 bases from V and 3 bases from J, with 16 bases between. The CDR3 contains 15 residues. The CDR3 DNA sequence: TGTGCCAGCAGCCCCAACTCCCTGAGGGACTATGGCTACACCTTC. Its protein product is CASSPNSLRDYGYTF.